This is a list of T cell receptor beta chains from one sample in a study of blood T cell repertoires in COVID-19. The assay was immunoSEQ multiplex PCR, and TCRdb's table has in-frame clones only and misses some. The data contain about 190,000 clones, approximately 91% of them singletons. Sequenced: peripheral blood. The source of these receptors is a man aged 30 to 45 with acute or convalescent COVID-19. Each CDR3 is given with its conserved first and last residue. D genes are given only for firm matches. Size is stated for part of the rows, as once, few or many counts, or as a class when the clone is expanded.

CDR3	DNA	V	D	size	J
CSVVSLGSIGPKDGYTF	TGCAGCGTTGTAAGCTTGGGCAGCATTGGGCCAAAGGATGGCTACACCTTC	TRBV29-1	-	-	TRBJ1-2
CASSYSGGPHTF	TGTGCCAGCAGTTACTCGGGAGGACCACACACCTTC	TRBV6-5	-	-	TRBJ1-2
CASSNTRRLYGYTF	TGTGCCAGTAGTAACACCAGGCGTCTCTATGGCTACACCTTC	TRBV19	-	-	TRBJ1-2
CASIQTNSGEQYF	TGTGCCAGCATACAAACCAACTCGGGGGAGCAGTACTTC	TRBV28	-	-	TRBJ2-7
CASSLASGGTSGNTIYF	TGTGCCAGCAGCTTAGCGTCGGGAGGGACCTCTGGAAACACCATATATTTT	TRBV7-3	-	-	TRBJ1-3
CASSRGQGTNQPQHF	TGTGCCAGCAGTCGGGGACAGGGGACGAATCAGCCCCAGCATTTT	TRBV6-5	TRBD1	-	TRBJ1-5
CASSPRQSYSPLHF	TGTGCCAGCAGCCCGCGACAGTCTTATTCACCCCTCCACTTT	TRBV7-9	-	-	TRBJ1-6
CASSTDRNYGYTF	TGTGCCAGCAGCACCGACAGGAACTATGGCTACACCTTC	TRBV5-4	-	-	TRBJ1-2
CASSKTYHTEAFF	TGTGCCAGCAGCAAGACTTACCACACTGAAGCTTTCTTT	TRBV21-1	-	-	TRBJ1-1
CSASFGGSHGELFF	TGCAGTGCTAGTTTTGGCGGGAGCCACGGGGAGCTGTTTTTT	TRBV20-1	TRBD2	-	TRBJ2-2
CASSQDRWAYDEQFF	TGTGCCAGCAGCCAGGATAGGTGGGCTTATGATGAGCAGTTCTTC	TRBV7-2	-	-	TRBJ2-1
CATSRARTGVFGYTF	TGTGCCACCAGCAGAGCCCGGACAGGGGTGTTTGGCTACACCTTC	TRBV15	TRBD1	-	TRBJ1-2
CASSTRLAGGRNEQFF	TGTGCCAGCAGCACCCGACTAGCGGGGGGCCGAAATGAGCAGTTCTTC	TRBV28	TRBD2	-	TRBJ2-1
CASEGGGYGYTF	TGTGCCAGCGAGGGCGGCGGCTATGGCTACACCTTC	TRBV28	-	-	TRBJ1-2
CASSVRQVNQPQHF	TGTGCCAGCAGTGTAAGGCAGGTCAATCAGCCCCAGCATTTT	TRBV2	-	-	TRBJ1-5
CASSYSPGQGPYGYTF	TGTGCCAGCAGTTACTCGCCGGGACAGGGACCTTATGGCTACACCTTC	TRBV6-5	TRBD1	-	TRBJ1-2
CASSPGGEQYF	TGTGCCAGCAGCCCCGGGGGCGAGCAGTACTTC	TRBV14	-	-	TRBJ2-7
CASSLAANYGYTF	TGCGCCAGCAGCTTGGCAGCTAACTATGGCTACACCTTC	TRBV5-1	-	-	TRBJ1-2
CASSLPPGNEQYF	TGCGCCAGCAGCCTACCCCCAGGGAACGAGCAGTACTTC	TRBV5-1	-	-	TRBJ2-7
CARGQGRDSPLHF	TGTGCCAGAGGACAGGGGAGGGATTCACCCCTCCACTTT	TRBV2	TRBD1	-	TRBJ1-6
CAWSGRGQGHTEAFF	TGTGCCTGGAGCGGACGTGGACAGGGACACACTGAAGCTTTCTTT	TRBV30	TRBD1	-	TRBJ1-1
CATSASLVMNTEAFF	TGTGCCACCAGCGCTTCCCTAGTCATGAACACTGAAGCTTTCTTT	TRBV15	-	-	TRBJ1-1
CSVGPSGTREQYF	TGCAGCGTTGGCCCTAGCGGAACGCGGGAGCAGTACTTC	TRBV29-1	TRBD2	-	TRBJ2-7
CASSQAGTYSGGARDEQYF	TGTGCCAGCAGCCAAGCAGGGACTTATAGCGGGGGGGCCAGGGACGAGCAGTACTTC	TRBV4-2	TRBD2	-	TRBJ2-7
CASSEGTDNEKLFF	TGCGCCAGCAGTGAAGGGACAGATAATGAAAAACTGTTTTTT	TRBV10-2	TRBD1	once	TRBJ1-4
CASSLRGPGNTEAFF	TGTGCCAGCAGCCTACGTGGGCCTGGGAACACTGAAGCTTTCTTT	TRBV11-2	-	-	TRBJ1-1
CASSLGIPGHSGNTIYF	TGTGCCAGCAGCTTAGGGATCCCAGGCCACTCTGGAAACACCATATATTTT	TRBV7-6	-	once	TRBJ1-3
CASTTQVFSGNTIYF	TGTGCCAGCACCACGCAGGTGTTCTCTGGAAACACCATATATTTT	TRBV7-8	-	-	TRBJ1-3
CASSLPEQGPIGNTIYF	TGTGCCAGCAGCTTGCCCGAACAGGGCCCGATTGGAAACACCATATATTTT	TRBV5-6	-	-	TRBJ1-3
CASSDRDYNEQFF	TGTGCCAGCAGTGACCGGGACTACAATGAGCAGTTCTTC	TRBV6-4	-	many	TRBJ2-1
CSVVIWDRKFPSGNTIYF	TGCAGCGTTGTCATCTGGGACAGAAAGTTCCCCTCTGGAAACACCATATATTTT	TRBV29-1	TRBD1	-	TRBJ1-3
CASSSRRGFSGANVLTF	TGTGCCAGCAGTTCAAGGAGGGGATTCTCTGGGGCCAACGTCCTGACTTTC	TRBV11-2	-	once	TRBJ2-6
CASSTTSGSGEQFF	TGTGCCAGCAGCACAACTAGCGGGAGTGGTGAGCAGTTCTTC	TRBV6-5	TRBD2	-	TRBJ2-1
CASGAGTSSQETQYF	TGCGCCAGCGGTGCCGGGACTAGTTCTCAAGAGACCCAGTACTTC	TRBV5-1	TRBD2	-	TRBJ2-5
CASSFPPNSPLHF	TGTGCCAGCAGTTTCCCTCCTAATTCACCCCTCCACTTT	TRBV28	-	once	TRBJ1-6
CASRSGTGGYGYTF	TGTGCCAGCAGGTCCGGGACAGGGGGCTATGGCTACACCTTC	TRBV6-5	TRBD1	-	TRBJ1-2
CASSEAGESGNTIYF	TGCGCCAGCAGTGAGGCAGGGGAAAGTGGAAACACCATATATTTT	TRBV10-1	-	-	TRBJ1-3
CAISGTGVTYEQYF	TGTGCCATCAGTGGAACAGGTGTAACCTACGAGCAGTACTTC	TRBV10-3	-	-	TRBJ2-7
CASTAGDTPYEQYF	TGTGCCAGCACCGCGGGGGACACCCCCTACGAGCAGTACTTC	TRBV21-1	-	-	TRBJ2-7
CASSAGTGSQPQHF	TGTGCCAGTAGTGCCGGGACAGGGTCCCAGCCCCAGCATTTT	TRBV19	TRBD1	-	TRBJ1-5
CASSFATYNSPLHF	TGTGCCAGCAGCTTCGCGACCTATAATTCACCCCTCCACTTT	TRBV5-5	-	-	TRBJ1-6
CASSLLAGTVDEKLFF	TGTGCCAGCAGCTTGCTGGCCGGGACAGTAGATGAAAAACTGTTTTTT	TRBV7-9	TRBD1	-	TRBJ1-4
CASSQYRDRGHDEQFF	TGCGCCAGCAGCCAGTACCGGGACAGGGGGCACGATGAGCAGTTCTTC	TRBV4-1	TRBD1	-	TRBJ2-1
CASSRAGGDNEQFF	TGTGCCAGCAGCAGAGCGGGGGGTGACAATGAGCAGTTCTTC	TRBV6-5	TRBD2	-	TRBJ2-1
CASSLYGASRQPQHF	TGTGCCAGCAGTTTATATGGGGCCTCGAGACAGCCCCAGCATTTT	TRBV27	-	-	TRBJ1-5
CASSLAFRTQQGANEAFF	TGTGCCAGCAGCTTAGCGTTTCGAACGCAGCAGGGGGCAAATGAAGCTTTCTTT	TRBV7-8	TRBD1	-	TRBJ1-1
CATSDYTGVTDTQYF	TGTGCCACCAGTGATTACACGGGGGTCACAGATACGCAGTATTTT	TRBV24-1	-	-	TRBJ2-3
CSARDQYSYTF	TGCAGTGCTAGAGATCAGTACAGCTACACCTTC	TRBV20-1	-	-	TRBJ1-2
CSGWTGSGYTF	TGCAGCGGATGGACAGGGAGTGGCTACACCTTC	TRBV29-1	TRBD1	-	TRBJ1-2
CASSTDNRVVNMNTEAFF	TGCGCCAGCAGCACCGACAACAGGGTAGTCAATATGAACACTGAAGCTTTCTTT	TRBV5-1	-	-	TRBJ1-1